This entry features one T cell receptor beta chain sequence. No antigen is known for it. Generated by immunoSEQ multiplex PCR, the TCRdb table keeps only in-frame clones and is missing some. The data show tens of thousands of clones, approximately 88% seen once. The data derive from a study of OX40 agonist ivuxolimab in advanced cancers. Per the germline V gene, CDR1 is MNHNY and CDR2 is SVGAGI (reference sequence). V lost 2 bases to trimming and J lost 4 bases, with 9 bases between them. The length of the CDR3 is 13 residues. Study-level findings and limits: Low normalized T-cell clonal expansion also characterized some of the nonresponders. Relative to CD4+ cells, CD8+ T cells on average had more expanded clones.

The study sampled blood at baseline, cycle 4 day 1, and cycle 7 day 1. The J gene is TRBJ2-7, the V gene TRBV6-6; a possible D gene is TRBD1 (5 bases). This clonotype was sampled from an adult with an advanced solid tumor such as melanoma, head and neck, liver or kidney cancer. This specimen consisted of CD4+ or CD8+ T cells sorted from blood, obtained in a trial of the OX40 agonist ivuxolimab. The CDR3 protein is CASSYGAPYEQYF. The DNA of the CDR3 is TGTGCCAGCAGTTACGGGGCGCCGTACGAGCAGTACTTC.